This T cell receptor beta chain comes out of a study of cytomegalovirus exposure and HLA in healthy donors. Study-wide findings and caveats: It was confirmed in vitro that a few of the CMV-associated chains were specific for CMV antigens.

The PCR used 60 Vbeta and 13 Jbeta primers. The protocol was immunoSEQ multiplex PCR, while the TCRdb copy is restricted to in-frame clones and leaves out a portion. The sample has about 160,000 clones, around 74% seen once. With regard to this clone: Its antigen is unknown.

V trimming: 7 bases; J trimming: 0 bases; junction bases outside the gene matches: 9. This CDR3 comprises 15 residues. Germline-derived CDR1 and CDR2 are SQVTM and ANQGSEA. Specimen: PBMCs. This chain uses TRBV29-1 with TRBJ1-1; TRBD1 matches 9 bases. The receptor was isolated from a female donor in good health and CMV-seronegative. CDR3 in amino acids: CSAGTGWGMNTEAFF. The CDR3 bases are TGCAGCGCAGGGACAGGGTGGGGCATGAACACTGAAGCTTTCTTT.